The following is a T cell receptor (beta chain) sequence with its context. Donors in Cohort 3 counted as recovered after two negative PCRs, clearance, or symptom resolution. These data are taken from a study of blood T cell repertoires in COVID-19. CDR3 length equals 15 residues. Germline V CDR1 and CDR2: SGHRS, YFSETQ. V trimming: 3 bases; J trimming: 5 bases; junction bases outside the gene matches: 6. Assay used: immunoSEQ multiplex PCR; TCRdb lists only in-frame clones, some missing. Here the sample spans hundreds of thousands of clones, about 88% being singletons. The source of this sequence is a woman aged 25 to 45 who had recovered from COVID-19. The sample comprised PBMCs or T cells enriched from blood (not recorded which). The chain has TRBV5-1 and TRBJ2-1, with TRBD2 matching over 9 bases. CDR3 region: CASSWGSGRNNEQFF. In nucleotides, the CDR3 is TGCGCCAGCAGCTGGGGTAGCGGGAGAAACAATGAGCAGTTCTTC.